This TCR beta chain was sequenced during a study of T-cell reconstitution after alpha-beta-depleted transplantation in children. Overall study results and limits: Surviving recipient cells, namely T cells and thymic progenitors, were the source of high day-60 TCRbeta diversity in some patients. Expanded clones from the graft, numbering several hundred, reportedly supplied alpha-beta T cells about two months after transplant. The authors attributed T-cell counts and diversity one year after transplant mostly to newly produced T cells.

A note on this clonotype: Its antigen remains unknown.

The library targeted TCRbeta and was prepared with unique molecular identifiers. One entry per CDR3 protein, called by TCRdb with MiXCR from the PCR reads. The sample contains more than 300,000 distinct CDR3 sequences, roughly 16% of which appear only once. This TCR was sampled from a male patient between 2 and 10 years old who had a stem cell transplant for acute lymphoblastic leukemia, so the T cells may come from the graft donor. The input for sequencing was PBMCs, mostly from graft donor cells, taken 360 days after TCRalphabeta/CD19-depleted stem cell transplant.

The DNA of the CDR3 is TGCGCCAGCAGCTTGTTGGACCGGGTTCGATCTGGGGCCAACGTCCTGACTTTC. Encoded protein: CASSLLDRVRSGANVLTF. The chain combines TRBV5-1 with TRBJ2-6; no definite D call. Between the trimmed V and J ends, which lost 1 base and 1 base, there was a span of 15 bases. Germline V CDR1 and CDR2: SGHRS, YFSETQ. CDR3 length: 18 amino acids.